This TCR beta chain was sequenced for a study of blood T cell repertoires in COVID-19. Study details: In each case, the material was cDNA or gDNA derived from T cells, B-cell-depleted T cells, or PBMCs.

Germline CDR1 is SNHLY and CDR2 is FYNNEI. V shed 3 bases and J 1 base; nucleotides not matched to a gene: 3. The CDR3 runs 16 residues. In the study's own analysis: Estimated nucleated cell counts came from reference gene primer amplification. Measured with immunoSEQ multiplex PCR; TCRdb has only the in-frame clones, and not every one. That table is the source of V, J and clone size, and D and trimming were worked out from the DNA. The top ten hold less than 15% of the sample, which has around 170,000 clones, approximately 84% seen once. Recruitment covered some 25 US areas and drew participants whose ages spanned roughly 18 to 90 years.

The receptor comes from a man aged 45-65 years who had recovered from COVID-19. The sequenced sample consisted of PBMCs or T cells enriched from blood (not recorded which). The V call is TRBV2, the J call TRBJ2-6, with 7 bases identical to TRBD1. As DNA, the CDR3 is TGTGCCAGCAGTGAGATGACAGGGTCTGGGGCCAACGTCCTGACTTTC. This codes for CASSEMTGSGANVLTF.